The 6 T cell receptor beta chains listed next were all sequenced from one sample in a study of blood T cell repertoires in COVID-19. The data were produced by immunoSEQ multiplex PCR, yet TCRdb's version contains in-frame clones alone and is incomplete. The repertoire holds roughly 330,000 clones, with more than 70% as singletons. The specimen sequenced was PBMCs or T cells enriched from blood (not recorded which). The receptor set was obtained from a woman aged 25 to 39 who had recovered from COVID-19.

This clone has more than one count but fewer than ten. The V gene is TRBV5-4, the J gene TRBJ2-4; TRBD1 aligns across 7 bases. The CDR3 consists of 15 residues. V was clipped by 1 base and J by 7 bases; unmatched bases: 8. The germline CDR1 and CDR2 sequences are SGHNT and YYREEE (reference sequence). CDR3: CASSLTGTAGNIQYF. In nucleotides, the CDR3 is TGTGCCAGCAGCTTGACCGGGACAGCTGGCAACATTCAGTACTTC. Drawing the rest from reference TRBV5-4 and TRBJ2-4, the complete variable domain is ETGVTQSPTHLIKTRGQQVTLRCSSQSGHNTVSWYQQALGQGPQFIFQYYREEENGRGNFPPRFSGLQFPNYSSELNVNALELDDSALYLCASSLTGTAGNIQYFGAGTRLSVL.

V is TRBV19 and J is TRBJ1-5; 7 bases line up with TRBD1. Germline V gene data show CDR1 as LNHDA and CDR2 as SQIVND (reference sequence). The CDR3 consists of 11 residues. J was trimmed by 10 bases and V by 4 bases; bases with no gene match: 1. CDR3 nucleotide sequence: TGTGCCAGTAGTAGAGGGGGCCCCCAGCATTTT. Its protein is CASSRGGPQHF.

The rearrangement uses TRBV7-9 and TRBJ2-7; D is unclear. V was cut by 1 base and J by 0 bases, with 7 bases left in between. This CDR3 has 14 residues. CDR1 SEHNR and CDR2 FQNEAQ come from the germline V gene (reference sequence). In nucleotides, the CDR3 is TGTGCCAGCAGCTTAGTCCAGAACTCCTACGAGCAGTACTTC. Protein sequence: CASSLVQNSYEQYF.

The rearrangement uses TRBV27 and TRBJ1-2; tentatively, D is TRBD1 (5 bases). CDR1 is MNHEY and CDR2 is SMNVEV in the germline V gene (reference sequence). CDR3 length equals 13 residues. V shed 1 base and J shed 8 bases, with 11 bases lying between them. The CDR3 DNA reads as TGTGCCAGCAGTTTATACGGGGGTAGGGGCTACACCTTC. This codes for CASSLYGGRGYTF.

This chain connects TRBV6-1 to TRBJ1-3, with D uncertain. Trimming took off 2 bases at V and 2 bases at J, with 10 bases between the two ends. The CDR3 consists of 15 residues. Germline V gives CDR1 MNHNS, CDR2 SASEGT. In nucleotides, the CDR3 is TGTGCCAGCAGTGAATATGTCGGAGCTGGAAACACCATATATTTT. Translating it yields CASSEYVGAGNTIYF.

The chain has TRBV2 and TRBJ2-7, with 9 bases lining up with TRBD1. V shed 3 bases, J shed 5 bases, and the junction held 11 bases outside the gene matches. Germline CDR1 SNHLY, CDR2 FYNNEI. The CDR3 runs to 16 residues. DNA for the CDR3: TGTGCCAGCAGTGATTGGGTCGGGACAGGGATTCACGAGCAGTACTTC. Its translation is CASSDWVGTGIHEQYF. Full variable domain (outside the CDR3, taken from reference TRBV2 and TRBJ2-7): EPEVTQTPSHQVTQMGQEVILRCVPISNHLYFYWYRQILGQKVEFLVSFYNNEISEKSEIFDDQFSVERPDGSNFTLKIRSTKLEDSAMYFCASSDWVGTGIHEQYFGPGTRLTVT.